The clone carrying this TCR beta chain has ten or more counts. These data are taken from a study of T cells in Graves' hyperthyroidism and ophthalmopathy. TCR beta CDR3 region amplification was performed from RNA transcripts. RT-PCR in the first round (using the HTBI primer set) targeted the TCR CDR3. One entry per CDR3 protein results from TCRdb running MiXCR on the multiplex PCR reads. The table shows about 380,000 distinct CDR3 sequences, with approximately 13% occurring only once. CDR1 and CDR2 from the germline V gene are SGHVS and FQNEAQ. The CDR3 spans 14 residues. Trimming stripped 8 bases from V and 0 bases from J, with 14 bases between. The authors deemed Graves' hyperthyroidism stable absent ophthalmopathy progression within 18 months. Diagnosis of hyperthyroidism was new in patients aged 18 to 65, and its duration was under 2 months. Diagnostic assessment was based on clinical symptoms, serum thyroxine and TRAb, thyroid ultrasound and orbital computed tomography. The authors took PBMCs from 7.5 to 10 ml fresh peripheral blood.

V gene TRBV7-8 combines with J gene TRBJ2-7; D is unresolved. The clonotype originates from an older woman with Graves' hyperthyroidism. Specimen: blood. The CDR3 loop is CASRLMADSYEQYF. DNA of the CDR3: TGTGCCAGCCGCCTGATGGCAGACTCCTACGAGCAGTACTTC.